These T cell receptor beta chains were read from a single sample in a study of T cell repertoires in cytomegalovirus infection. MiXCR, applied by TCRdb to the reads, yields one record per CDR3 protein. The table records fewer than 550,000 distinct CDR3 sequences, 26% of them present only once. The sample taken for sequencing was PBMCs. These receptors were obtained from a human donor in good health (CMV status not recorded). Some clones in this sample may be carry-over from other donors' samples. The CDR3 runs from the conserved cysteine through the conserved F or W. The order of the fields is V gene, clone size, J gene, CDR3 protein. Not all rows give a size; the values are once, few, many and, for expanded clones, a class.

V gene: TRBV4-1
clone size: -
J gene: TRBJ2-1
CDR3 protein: CASSQEVWGTRKNNEQFF

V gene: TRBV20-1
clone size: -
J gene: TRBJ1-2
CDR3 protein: CSASQGQNYGYTF

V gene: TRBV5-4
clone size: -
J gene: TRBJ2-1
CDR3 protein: CASSLTGSRSEQFF

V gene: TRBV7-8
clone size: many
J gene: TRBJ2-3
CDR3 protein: CAGGLSTDTQYF

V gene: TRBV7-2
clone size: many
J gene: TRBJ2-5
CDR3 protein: CASSGDIQETQYF

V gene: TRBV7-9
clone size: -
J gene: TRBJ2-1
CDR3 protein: CASSSTLTPGGKKFF

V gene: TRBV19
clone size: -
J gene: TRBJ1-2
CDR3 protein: CASSIVRDRAAYGYTF

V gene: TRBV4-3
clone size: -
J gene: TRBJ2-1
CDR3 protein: CASQPLVGDYNEQFF

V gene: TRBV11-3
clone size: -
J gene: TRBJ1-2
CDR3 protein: CASSAYRHGSNYGYTF

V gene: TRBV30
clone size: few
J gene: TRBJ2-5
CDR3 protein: CAWASLAGVGETQYF

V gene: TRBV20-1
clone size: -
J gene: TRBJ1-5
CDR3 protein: CSAEGSTDNQPQHF

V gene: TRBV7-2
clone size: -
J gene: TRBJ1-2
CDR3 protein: CASIRDSLYGYTF

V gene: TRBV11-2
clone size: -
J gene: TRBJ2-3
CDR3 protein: CASSLDASGARPDTQYF

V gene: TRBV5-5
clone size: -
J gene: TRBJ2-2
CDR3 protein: CASSLFQYGGELFF

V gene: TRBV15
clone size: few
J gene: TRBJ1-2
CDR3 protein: CATSRDLDRNYGYTF

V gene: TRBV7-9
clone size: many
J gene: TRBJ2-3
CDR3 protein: CASSLGTSGRLTDTQYF

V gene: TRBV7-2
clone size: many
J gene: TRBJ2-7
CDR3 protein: CASSLGQGGFGEQYF

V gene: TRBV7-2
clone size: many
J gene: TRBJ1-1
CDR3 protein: CASSLEGQGNAEAFF

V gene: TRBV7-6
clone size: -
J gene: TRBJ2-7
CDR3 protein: CASSSRRETYEQYF

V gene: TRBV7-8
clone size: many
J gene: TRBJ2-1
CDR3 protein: CASSLRGEYNEQFF

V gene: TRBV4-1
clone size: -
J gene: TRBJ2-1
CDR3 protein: CASSPSGMGSNEQFF

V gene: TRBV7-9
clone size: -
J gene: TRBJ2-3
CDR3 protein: CASSLARAGGPRRSDMQYF

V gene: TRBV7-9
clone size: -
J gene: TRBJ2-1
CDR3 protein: CASSGAGGPYNEQFF

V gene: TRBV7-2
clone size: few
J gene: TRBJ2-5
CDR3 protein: CASSLAGLALETQYF

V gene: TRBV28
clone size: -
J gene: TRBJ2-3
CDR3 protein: CASSEQGGTRTDTQYF

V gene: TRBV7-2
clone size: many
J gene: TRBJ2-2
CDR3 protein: CASSPWSSGRYTGELFF

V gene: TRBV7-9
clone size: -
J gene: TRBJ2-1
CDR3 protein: CASSPAQGDRYNEQFF

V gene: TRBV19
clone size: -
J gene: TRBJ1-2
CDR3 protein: CASSLLRGITNYGYTF

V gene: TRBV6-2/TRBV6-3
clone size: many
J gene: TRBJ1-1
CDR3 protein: CASRSLPGVYTEAFF

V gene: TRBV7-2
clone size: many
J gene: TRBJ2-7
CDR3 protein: CASSLGGGTASYEQYF

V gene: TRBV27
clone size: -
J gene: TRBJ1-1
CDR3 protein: CASTRGRTLNTEAFF

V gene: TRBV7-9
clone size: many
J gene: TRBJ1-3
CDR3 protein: CASRAPGPPADTIYF

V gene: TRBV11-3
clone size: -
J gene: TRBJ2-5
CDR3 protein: CASSLDGQVIQETQYF

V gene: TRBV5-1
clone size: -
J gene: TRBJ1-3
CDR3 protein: CASSTGASVSTIYF

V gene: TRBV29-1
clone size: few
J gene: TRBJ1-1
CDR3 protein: CSVGGARNTEAFF

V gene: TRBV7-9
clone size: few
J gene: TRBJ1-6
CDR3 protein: CASSFGRLNSPLHF

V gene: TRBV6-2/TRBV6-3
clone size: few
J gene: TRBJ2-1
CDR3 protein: CASIKSGSYNEQFF

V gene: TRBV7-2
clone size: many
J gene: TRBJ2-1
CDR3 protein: CASSLVRGRGYNEQFF

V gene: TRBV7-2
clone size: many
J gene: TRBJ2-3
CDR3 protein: CASSLVGLAGVSADTQYF